These 24 T cell receptor beta chains originate from one sample sequenced in a study of cytomegalovirus exposure and HLA in healthy donors (dated by TCRdb to the late 2010s). Library preparation employed the immunoSEQ multiplex PCR assay. The multiplex PCR relied on a mix of 60 forward primers for TCR Vbeta segments and 13 reverse primers for TCR Jbeta segments. The source is immuneACCESS, and TCRdb retained only in-frame sequences with V and J called. Part of the clones is not carried over; for the studies checked, unresolved V genes explain less than half of this, and the remainder is unexplained. In all, the sample holds roughly 120,000 clones, and over 75% of those were seen once. The ten largest clones represent roughly 2.6% of the sample. Source material: PBMCs. The receptors derive from a woman aged 18-35 years in good health and CMV-seronegative.

This clone was counted a single time. The chain joins TRBV18 to TRBJ1-4, with TRBD1 matching 9 bases. CDR1 KGHSH and CDR2 LQKENI come from the germline V gene. The CDR3 loop spans 13 amino acids. The junction had 0 bases not matched to a gene; V was cut back by 8 bases and J by 2 bases. CDR3 in DNA: TGTGCCAGCGGGACAGGGACTAATGAAAAACTGTTTTTT. Translated, it gives CASGTGTNEKLFF.

This clone has just one count. The V gene is TRBV9, the J gene TRBJ1-6; a weak D match, TRBD1 (6 bases). The germline CDR1 and CDR2 sequences are SGDLS and YYNGEE. V was cut by 2 bases and J by 6 bases, with 12 bases left in between. The CDR3 runs 15 residues. The CDR3: CASSVRGGPNSPLHF. The CDR3 bases are TGTGCCAGCAGCGTTCGCGGGGGCCCTAATTCACCCCTCCACTTT.

This chain uses TRBV6-1 with TRBJ2-7; a possible D gene is TRBD2 (6 bases). Germline V gene sequence: CDR1 MNHNS, CDR2 SASEGT. The length of the CDR3 is 14 residues. Between the trimmed V and J ends, which lost 2 bases and 3 bases, there was a span of 11 bases. The CDR3 reads CASSERVEGYEQYF. The CDR3 nucleotides are TGTGCCAGCAGTGAACGCGTGGAGGGCTACGAGCAGTACTTC.

This clone was observed once. The J gene is TRBJ1-1, the V gene TRBV28, with D possibly being TRBD1 (6 bases). Germline CDR1 and CDR2: MDHEN and SYDVKM. The CDR3 spans 12 residues. Between the trimmed V and J ends, which lost 5 bases and 11 bases, there was a span of 15 bases. CDR3 residues: CASSPRQVRAFF. CDR3 coding DNA: TGTGCCAGCAGTCCCCGACAGGTGAGGGCTTTCTTT.

This CDR3 is CASSQATQETQYF. The CDR3 DNA sequence: TGTGCCAGCAGCCAGGCCACCCAAGAGACCCAGTACTTC. V is TRBV7-2 and J is TRBJ2-5; D unclear. V lost 5 bases, J lost 1 base, and 8 bases lay in between. This CDR3 has 13 amino acids. The germline V gene encodes CDR1 SGHTA and CDR2 FQGNSA.

This clone appeared a single time. J is TRBJ2-5 and V is TRBV19; 8 nucleotides match TRBD2. The length of the CDR3 is 16 residues. CDR1 is LNHDA and CDR2 is SQIVND in the germline V gene (reference sequence). Trimming cost V 3 bases and J 5 bases; bases outside gene matches: 11. This CDR3 reads CASSITLSREGETQYF. Here the CDR3 DNA reads TGTGCCAGTAGTATCACCCTTTCACGGGAGGGGGAGACCCAGTACTTC. The full variable domain, its missing parts supplied by reference TRBV19 and TRBJ2-5, is DGGITQSPKYLFRKEGQNVTLSCEQNLNHDAMYWYRQDPGQGLRLIYYSQIVNDFQKGDIAEGYSVSREKKESFPLTVTSAQKNPTAFYLCASSITLSREGETQYFGPGTRLLVL.

This chain uses TRBV4-3 with TRBJ1-4; D may be TRBD1 (6 bases). V lost 1 base and J lost 7, with 7 bases in between. Germline CDR1 reads LGHNA; CDR2 reads YSLEER. The CDR3 extends over 13 amino acids. The CDR3: CASSQGQVEKLFF. DNA of the CDR3: TGCGCCAGCAGCCAAGGACAGGTTGAAAAACTGTTTTTT.

This sequence joins TRBV19 and TRBJ1-5, with D possibly being TRBD1 (5 bases). V shed 3 bases and J shed 0 bases, with 18 bases lying between them. In germline, CDR1 is LNHDA, CDR2 SQIVND (reference sequence). The CDR3 is made up of 18 amino acids. In nucleotides, the CDR3 is TGTGCCAGTAGTATCCCCTCCGGCCAAGGACATAGCAATCAGCCCCAGCATTTT. Translation gives CASSIPSGQGHSNQPQHF.

The chain uses TRBV16 and TRBJ1-2, with TRBD1 identical over 8 bases. CDR1 is KGHSY, CDR2 FQNENV, per germline. CDR3 length: 14 amino acids. With V trimmed by 3 bases and J by 3 bases, 3 bases remained unmatched. CDR3 residues: CASSQPDRDYGYTF. DNA of the CDR3: TGTGCCAGCAGCCAGCCGGACAGGGACTATGGCTACACCTTC.

The chain uses TRBV7-7 and TRBJ2-1, with 7 bases matching TRBD1. Germline V lookup: CDR1 SSHAT, CDR2 FNYEAQ (reference sequence). CDR3 length: 10 residues. The CDR3 reads CARGTGDKFF. Here the CDR3 DNA reads TGTGCTCGGGGAACAGGGGATAAGTTCTTC.

This chain uses TRBV28 with TRBJ1-1, with 7 bases lining up with TRBD1. The CDR3 is 15 residues long. CDR1 is MDHEN and CDR2 is SYDVKM in the germline V gene. Losses at the gene ends were 2 bases for V and 4 bases for J; bases not matched to a gene: 7. The CDR3 DNA reads as TGTGCCAGCAGTTTAGAGAGGGGGCTGGGCACTGAAGCTTTCTTT. This encodes CASSLERGLGTEAFF. Full variable domain (rest looked up from reference TRBV28 and TRBJ1-1): DVKVTQSSRYLVKRTGEKVFLECVQDMDHENMFWYRQDPGLGLRLIYFSYDVKMKEKGDIPEGYSVSREKKERFSLILESASTNQTSMYLCASSLERGLGTEAFFGQGTRLTVV.

This clone was seen more than once but under ten times. The rearrangement joins TRBV19 to TRBJ1-5; TRBD1 might be the D (6 bases). The CDR3 is made up of 12 amino acids. Trimming pared 10 bases from V and 2 bases from J, leaving 9 bases between. CDR1 is LNHDA and CDR2 is SQIVND in the germline V gene (reference sequence). The CDR3 is CATRQGNQPQHF. The CDR3, as DNA: TGTGCCACCAGACAGGGCAATCAGCCCCAGCATTTT.

Notes on this clone: The sample holds other DNA sequences that translate to the same CDR3. This chain joins TRBV19 and TRBJ2-7; tentative D call: TRBD1 (5 bases). This CDR3 has 15 residues. The germline CDR1 and CDR2 sequences are LNHDA and SQIVND (reference sequence). V was shortened by 6 bases and J by 1 base, with 16 bases between the two germline ends. The CDR3 loop reads CASSTSMTVSYEQYF. The CDR3 DNA follows: TGTGCCAGTAGCACCTCCATGACAGTTTCCTACGAGCAGTACTTC.

V usage is TRBV6-4 and J usage is TRBJ1-1, with D possibly being TRBD1 (6 bases). Trimming cost V 4 bases and J 1 base, with 13 bases left between them. This CDR3 has 15 residues. The germline V gene has CDR1 MRHNA and CDR2 SNTAGT. CDR3 sequence reads: CASSVSGQWNTEAFF. CDR3 nucleotides: TGTGCCAGCAGTGTTTCGGGACAATGGAACACTGAAGCTTTCTTT.

The chain recombines TRBV9 with TRBJ2-1; TRBD2 aligns across 8 bases. Germline trimming cut 5 bases from V and 8 bases from J; bases unmatched to any gene: 12. Germline V gene sequence: CDR1 SGDLS, CDR2 YYNGEE. CDR3 length: 15 residues. The CDR3 here is CASSKGLAGLYEQFF. Written as DNA, the CDR3 is TGTGCCAGCAGTAAGGGGTTAGCGGGACTCTATGAGCAGTTCTTC. The full variable domain, in which reference TRBV9 and TRBJ2-1 provide the parts outside the CDR3, is DSGVTQTPKHLITATGQRVTLRCSPRSGDLSVYWYQQSLDQGLQFLIQYYNGEERAKGNILERFSAQQFPDLHSELNLSSLELGDSALYFCASSKGLAGLYEQFFGPGTRLTVL.

The V gene is TRBV28, the J gene TRBJ2-7; 9 nucleotides align to TRBD1. Unmatched junction bases numbered 12, after V lost 5 bases and J lost 7 bases. The CDR3 has 15 amino acids. Germline lookup yields CDR1 MDHEN and CDR2 SYDVKM. The CDR3 bases are TGTGCCAGCAGTCCCTCCGGGACAGGGAGCCGGGAGCAGTACTTC. Translated, it gives CASSPSGTGSREQYF. Together with reference TRBV28 and TRBJ2-7, the CDR3 gives the full variable domain: DVKVTQSSRYLVKRTGEKVFLECVQDMDHENMFWYRQDPGLGLRLIYFSYDVKMKEKGDIPEGYSVSREKKERFSLILESASTNQTSMYLCASSPSGTGSREQYFGPGTRLTVT.

The chain combines TRBV4-2 with TRBJ1-5; D may be TRBD1 (6 bases). The CDR3 is 15 amino acids. Between the trimmed V and J ends, which lost 2 bases and 3 bases, there was a span of 11 bases. Germline-derived CDR1 and CDR2 are LGHNA and YNFKEQ. CDR3 amino acids: CASSQNKGVNQPQHF. As DNA, the CDR3 is TGTGCCAGCAGCCAAAACAAGGGGGTCAATCAGCCCCAGCATTTT.

The count of this clone is one. V gene TRBV6-5 combines with J gene TRBJ1-6; no reliable D call. Trimming cost V 1 base and J 6 bases, with 7 bases left between them. The CDR3 is made up of 14 amino acids. Germline lookup yields CDR1 MNHEY and CDR2 SVGAGI. CDR3 loop: CASSYYRTNSPLHF. As DNA, the CDR3 is TGTGCCAGCAGTTACTACAGAACTAATTCACCCCTCCACTTT.

The rearrangement uses TRBV7-9 and TRBJ1-5; D remains ambiguous. The V and J ends lost 6 bases and 0 bases respectively, with 9 bases between them. The germline V gene encodes CDR1 SEHNR and CDR2 FQNEAQ (reference sequence). This CDR3 region has 14 residues. The CDR3 loop is CASRRSYSNQPQHF. The CDR3 DNA sequence: TGTGCCAGCAGACGGTCCTATAGCAATCAGCCCCAGCATTTT.

This rearrangement joins TRBV10-3 to TRBJ1-5; weak D call: TRBD1 (5 bases). V was clipped by 6 bases and J by 3 bases, with 15 bases between them. Germline V lookup: CDR1 ENHRY, CDR2 SYGVKD. The CDR3 loop spans 15 amino acids. In nucleotides, the CDR3 is TGTGCCATCAGGGGGGGGGACCGCGACAATCAGCCCCAGCATTTT. Protein sequence: CAIRGGDRDNQPQHF.

The CDR3 nucleotides are TGTGCCAGCAGTTCCAAGGACAGTTACGAGCAGTACGTC. Amino acids: CASSSKDSYEQYV. V usage is TRBV27 and J usage is TRBJ2-7; D possibly corresponds to TRBD1 (6 bases). The V gene's germline CDR1 is MNHEY and CDR2 SMNVEV (reference sequence). CDR3 length: 13 residues. V was trimmed by 4 bases and J by 4 bases, leaving 11 bases between them.

This clone was seen just once. The genes are TRBV28 and TRBJ1-5; maybe TRBD1 (5 bases). This CDR3 is 16 amino acids long. Trimming removed 8 bases at V and 0 bases at J, with 17 bases between. The germline gives CDR1 MDHEN, CDR2 SYDVKM. The CDR3 region is CASSLAGERSNQPQHF. The CDR3, as DNA: TGTGCCAGCTCACTGGCGGGGGAACGTAGCAATCAGCCCCAGCATTTT.

The gene calls are TRBV19 and TRBJ1-5; D is perhaps TRBD1 (5 bases). Germline CDR1 is LNHDA and CDR2 is SQIVND (reference sequence). The CDR3 contains 15 residues. The V end lost 4 bases, the J end lost 2 bases, and 12 bases lay between the germline ends. The CDR3 coding sequence is TGTGCCAGTAGTAGGGGTGGGGCCGGCAATCAGCCCCAGCATTTT. Translated, it gives CASSRGGAGNQPQHF.

The chain links TRBV18 to TRBJ2-3, with TRBD1 matching over 9 bases. Germline values: CDR1 KGHSH, CDR2 LQKENI. This CDR3 is built from 15 residues. V shed 2 bases and J 4 bases; nucleotides not matched to a gene: 4. CDR3 DNA: TGTGCCAGCTCACCAAGGACAGGGGATTCAGATACGCAGTATTTT. Residues: CASSPRTGDSDTQYF.